Sequencing of this T cell receptor beta chain was carried out in a study of blood T cell repertoires in COVID-19. At the level of the study: T cells, B-cell-depleted T cells, or PBMCs provided the cDNA or gDNA that served as material.

Germline lookup yields CDR1 LGHDT and CDR2 YNNKEL (reference sequence). V was trimmed by 5 bases and J by 9 bases, leaving 11 bases between them. The CDR3 is 13 amino acids. Sequencing used immunoSEQ multiplex PCR; TCRdb keeps in-frame clones, though not all of them. The sample comprises more than 150,000 clones, 70% to 90% of which are singletons, and 2% to 3% rests with the top ten. J is TRBJ1-6 and V is TRBV3-1 (or the pseudogene TRBV3-2), with D tentatively TRBD1 (5 bases). The clonotype was recovered from a woman aged 65 to 85 with acute or convalescent COVID-19. Sequencing was performed on peripheral blood. CDR3 nucleotide sequence: TGTGCCAGCAGCGTTGGGGGGAGTTCACCCCTCCACTTT. As protein: CASSVGGSSPLHF.